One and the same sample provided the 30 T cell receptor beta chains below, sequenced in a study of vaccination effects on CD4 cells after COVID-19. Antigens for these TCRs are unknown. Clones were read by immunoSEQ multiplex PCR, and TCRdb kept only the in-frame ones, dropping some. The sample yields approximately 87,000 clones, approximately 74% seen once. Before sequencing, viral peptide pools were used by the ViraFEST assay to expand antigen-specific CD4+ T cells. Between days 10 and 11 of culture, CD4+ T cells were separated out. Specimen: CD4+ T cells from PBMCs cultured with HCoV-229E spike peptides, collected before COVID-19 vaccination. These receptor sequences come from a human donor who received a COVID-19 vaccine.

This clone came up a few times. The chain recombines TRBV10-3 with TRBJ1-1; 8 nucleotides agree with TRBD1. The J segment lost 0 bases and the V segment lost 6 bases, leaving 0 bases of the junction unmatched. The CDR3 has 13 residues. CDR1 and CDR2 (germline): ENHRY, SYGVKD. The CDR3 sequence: CAIRTGVNTEAFF. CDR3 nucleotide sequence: TGTGCCATCAGGACAGGGGTGAACACTGAAGCTTTCTTT.

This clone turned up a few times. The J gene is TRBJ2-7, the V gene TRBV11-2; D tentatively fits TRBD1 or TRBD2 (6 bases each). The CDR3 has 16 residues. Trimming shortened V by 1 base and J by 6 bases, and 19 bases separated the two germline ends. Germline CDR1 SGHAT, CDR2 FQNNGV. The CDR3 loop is CASSLGFSGARREQYV. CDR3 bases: TGTGCCAGCAGCTTAGGTTTCTCGGGGGCGAGACGCGAGCAGTACGTC.

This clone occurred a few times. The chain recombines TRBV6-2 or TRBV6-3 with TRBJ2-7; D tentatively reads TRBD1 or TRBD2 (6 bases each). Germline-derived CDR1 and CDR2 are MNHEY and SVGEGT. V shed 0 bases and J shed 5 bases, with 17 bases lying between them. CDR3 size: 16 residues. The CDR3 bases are TGTGCCAGCAGTTACTCGCCTCACGGGGGCTGGGACGAGCAGTACGTC. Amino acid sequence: CASSYSPHGGWDEQYV.

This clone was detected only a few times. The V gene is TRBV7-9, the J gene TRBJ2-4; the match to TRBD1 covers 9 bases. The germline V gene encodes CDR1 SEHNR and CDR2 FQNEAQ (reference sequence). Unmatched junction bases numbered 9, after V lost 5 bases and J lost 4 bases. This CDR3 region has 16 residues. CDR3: CASSPPGQGLKNIQYF. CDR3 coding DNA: TGTGCCAGCAGCCCTCCGGGACAGGGTTTGAAAAACATTCAGTACTTC.

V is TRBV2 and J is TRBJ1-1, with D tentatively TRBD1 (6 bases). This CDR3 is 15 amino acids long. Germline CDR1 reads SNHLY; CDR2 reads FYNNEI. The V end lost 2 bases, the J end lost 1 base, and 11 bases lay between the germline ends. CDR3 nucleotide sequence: TGTGCCAGCAGTGAATTTCAGACAGGGAACACTGAAGCTTTCTTT. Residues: CASSEFQTGNTEAFF.

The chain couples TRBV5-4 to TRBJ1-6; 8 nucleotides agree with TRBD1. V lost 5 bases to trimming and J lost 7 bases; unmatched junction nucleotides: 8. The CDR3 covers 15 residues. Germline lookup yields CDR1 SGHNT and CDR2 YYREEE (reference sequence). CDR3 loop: CASSQQGVKNSPLHF. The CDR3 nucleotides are TGTGCCAGCAGTCAACAGGGGGTCAAGAATTCACCCCTCCACTTT.

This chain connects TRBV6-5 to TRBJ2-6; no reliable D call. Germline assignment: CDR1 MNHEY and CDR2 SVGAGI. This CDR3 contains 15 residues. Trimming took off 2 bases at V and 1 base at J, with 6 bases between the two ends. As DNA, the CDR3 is TGTGCCAGCAGTTACGACTTGTCTGGGGCCAACGTCCTGACTTTC. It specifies CASSYDLSGANVLTF.

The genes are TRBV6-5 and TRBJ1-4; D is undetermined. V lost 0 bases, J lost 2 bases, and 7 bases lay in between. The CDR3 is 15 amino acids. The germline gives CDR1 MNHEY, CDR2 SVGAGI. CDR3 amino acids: CASSYSRGTNEKLFF. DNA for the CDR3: TGTGCCAGCAGTTACTCGAGAGGGACTAATGAAAAACTGTTTTTT.

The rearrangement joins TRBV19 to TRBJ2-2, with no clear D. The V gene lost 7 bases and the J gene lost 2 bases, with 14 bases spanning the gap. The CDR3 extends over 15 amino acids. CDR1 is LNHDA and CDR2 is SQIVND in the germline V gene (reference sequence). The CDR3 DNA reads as TGTGCCAGTACTCCGTCCATTAGTAACACCGGGGAGCTGTTTTTT. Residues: CASTPSISNTGELFF. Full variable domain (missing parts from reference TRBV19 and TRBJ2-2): DGGITQSPKYLFRKEGQNVTLSCEQNLNHDAMYWYRQDPGQGLRLIYYSQIVNDFQKGDIAEGYSVSREKKESFPLTVTSAQKNPTAFYLCASTPSISNTGELFFGEGSRLTVL.

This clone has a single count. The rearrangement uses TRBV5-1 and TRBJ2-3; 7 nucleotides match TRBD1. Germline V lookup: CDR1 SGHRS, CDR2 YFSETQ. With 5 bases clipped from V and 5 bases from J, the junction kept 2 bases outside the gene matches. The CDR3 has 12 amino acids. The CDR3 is CASRRGQDTQYF. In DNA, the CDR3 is TGCGCCAGCAGGAGGGGGCAAGATACGCAGTATTTT.

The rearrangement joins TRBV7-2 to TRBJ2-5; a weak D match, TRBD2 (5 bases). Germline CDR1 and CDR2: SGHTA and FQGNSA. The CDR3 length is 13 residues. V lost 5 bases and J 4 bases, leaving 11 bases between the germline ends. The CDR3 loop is CASSRTRGETQYF. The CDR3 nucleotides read TGTGCCAGCAGCAGAACCCGGGGAGAGACCCAGTACTTC.

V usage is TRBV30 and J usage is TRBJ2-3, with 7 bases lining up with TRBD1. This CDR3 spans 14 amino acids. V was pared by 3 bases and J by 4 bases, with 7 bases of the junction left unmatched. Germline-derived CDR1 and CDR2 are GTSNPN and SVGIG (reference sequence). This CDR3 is CAWRSQGVPDTQYF. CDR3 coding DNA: TGTGCCTGGAGGAGTCAGGGGGTCCCAGATACGCAGTATTTT.

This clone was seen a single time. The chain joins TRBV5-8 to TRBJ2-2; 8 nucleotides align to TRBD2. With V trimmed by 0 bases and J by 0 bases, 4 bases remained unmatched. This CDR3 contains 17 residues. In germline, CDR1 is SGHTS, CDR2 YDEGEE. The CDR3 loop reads CASSLDLAGANTGELFF. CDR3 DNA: TGTGCCAGCAGCTTGGATCTAGCGGGCGCGAACACCGGGGAGCTGTTTTTT.

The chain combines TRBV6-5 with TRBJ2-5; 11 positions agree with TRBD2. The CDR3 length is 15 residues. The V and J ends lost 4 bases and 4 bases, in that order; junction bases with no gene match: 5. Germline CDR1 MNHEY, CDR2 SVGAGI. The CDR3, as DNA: TGTGCCAGCAGTTTAGCGGGGGGGGGTAGAGAGACCCAGTACTTC. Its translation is CASSLAGGGRETQYF.

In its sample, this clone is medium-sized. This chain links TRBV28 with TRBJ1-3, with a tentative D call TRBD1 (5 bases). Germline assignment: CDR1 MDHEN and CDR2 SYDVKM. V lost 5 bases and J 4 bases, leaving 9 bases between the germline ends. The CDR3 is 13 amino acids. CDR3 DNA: TGTGCCAGCAGTAGAGGGGCAGGAAACACCATATATTTT. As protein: CASSRGAGNTIYF.

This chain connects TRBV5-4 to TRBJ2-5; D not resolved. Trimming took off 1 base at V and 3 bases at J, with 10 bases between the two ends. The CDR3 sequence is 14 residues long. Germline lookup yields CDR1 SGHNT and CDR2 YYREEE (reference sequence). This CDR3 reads CASSLRMTEETQYF. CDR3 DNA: TGTGCCAGCAGCTTGAGGATGACCGAAGAGACCCAGTACTTC.

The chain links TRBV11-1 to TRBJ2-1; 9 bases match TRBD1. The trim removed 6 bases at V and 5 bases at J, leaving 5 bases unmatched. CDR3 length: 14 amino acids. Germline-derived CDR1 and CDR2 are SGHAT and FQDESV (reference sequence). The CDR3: CASSHRGLNNEQFF. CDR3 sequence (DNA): TGTGCCAGCAGTCACAGGGGGCTCAACAATGAGCAGTTCTTC.

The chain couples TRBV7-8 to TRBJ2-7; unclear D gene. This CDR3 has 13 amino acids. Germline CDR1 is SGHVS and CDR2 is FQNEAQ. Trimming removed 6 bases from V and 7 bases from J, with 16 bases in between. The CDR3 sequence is CASSLGAGREQYV. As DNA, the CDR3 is TGTGCCAGCAGTCTGGGTGCTGGAAGGGAGCAGTACGTC.

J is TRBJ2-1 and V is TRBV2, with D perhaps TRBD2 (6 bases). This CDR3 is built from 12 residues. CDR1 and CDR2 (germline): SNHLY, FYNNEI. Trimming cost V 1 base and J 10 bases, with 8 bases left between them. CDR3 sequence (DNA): TGTGCCAGCAGTGAAGACGGGGGAGAGCAGTTCTTC. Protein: CASSEDGGEQFF. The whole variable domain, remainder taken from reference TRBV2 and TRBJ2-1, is EPEVTQTPSHQVTQMGQEVILRCVPISNHLYFYWYRQILGQKVEFLVSFYNNEISEKSEIFDDQFSVERPDGSNFTLKIRSTKLEDSAMYFCASSEDGGEQFFGPGTRLTVL.

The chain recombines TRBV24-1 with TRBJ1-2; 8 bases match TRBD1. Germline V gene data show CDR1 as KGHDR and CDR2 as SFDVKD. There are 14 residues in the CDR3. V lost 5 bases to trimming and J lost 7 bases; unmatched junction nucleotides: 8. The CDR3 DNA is TGTGCCACCAGTGCCTCGGGCAGGGGGCTTGGCTACACCTTC. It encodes CATSASGRGLGYTF.

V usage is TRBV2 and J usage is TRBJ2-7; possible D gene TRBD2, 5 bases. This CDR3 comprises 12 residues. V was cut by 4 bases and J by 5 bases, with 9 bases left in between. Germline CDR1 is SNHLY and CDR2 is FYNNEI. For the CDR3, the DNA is TGTGCCAGCAGTGGCGACGGGGACGAGCAGTACGTC. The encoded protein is CASSGDGDEQYV.

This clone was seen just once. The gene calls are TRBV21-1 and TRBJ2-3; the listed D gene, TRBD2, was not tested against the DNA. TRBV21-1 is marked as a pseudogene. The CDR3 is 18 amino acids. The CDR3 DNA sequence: TGTGCCAGCAGCAAAAGGGGGGGTTCTAGCGGGGGGGCTTATACGCAGTATTTT. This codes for CASSKRGGSSGGAYTQYF.

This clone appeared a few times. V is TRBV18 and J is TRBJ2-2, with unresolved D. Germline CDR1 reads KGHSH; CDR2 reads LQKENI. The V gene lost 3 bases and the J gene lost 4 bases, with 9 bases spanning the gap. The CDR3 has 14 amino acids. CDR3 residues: CASSPYTGTGELFF. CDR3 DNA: TGTGCCAGCTCACCTTATACGGGCACCGGGGAGCTGTTTTTT.

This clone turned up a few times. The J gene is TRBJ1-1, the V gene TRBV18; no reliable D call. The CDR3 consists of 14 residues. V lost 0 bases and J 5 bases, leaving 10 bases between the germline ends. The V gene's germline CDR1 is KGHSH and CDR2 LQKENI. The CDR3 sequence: CASSPPSLDTEAFF. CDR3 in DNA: TGTGCCAGCTCACCACCCTCTCTCGATACTGAAGCTTTCTTT.

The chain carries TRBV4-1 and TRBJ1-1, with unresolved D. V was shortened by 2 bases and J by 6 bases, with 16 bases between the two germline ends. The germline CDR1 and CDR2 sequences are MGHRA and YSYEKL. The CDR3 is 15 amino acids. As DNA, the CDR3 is TGCGCCAGCAGCCAAACGTCGGGGTGGACCGCTGAAGCTTTCTTT. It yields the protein CASSQTSGWTAEAFF.

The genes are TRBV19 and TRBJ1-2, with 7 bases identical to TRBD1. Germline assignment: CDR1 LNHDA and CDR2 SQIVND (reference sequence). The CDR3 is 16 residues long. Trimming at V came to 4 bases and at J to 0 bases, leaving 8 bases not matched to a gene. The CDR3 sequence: CASSRRDSLTNYGYTF. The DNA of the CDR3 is TGTGCCAGTAGTAGACGGGACAGCCTAACTAACTATGGCTACACCTTC. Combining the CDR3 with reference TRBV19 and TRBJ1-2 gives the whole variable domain DGGITQSPKYLFRKEGQNVTLSCEQNLNHDAMYWYRQDPGQGLRLIYYSQIVNDFQKGDIAEGYSVSREKKESFPLTVTSAQKNPTAFYLCASSRRDSLTNYGYTFGSGTRLTVV.

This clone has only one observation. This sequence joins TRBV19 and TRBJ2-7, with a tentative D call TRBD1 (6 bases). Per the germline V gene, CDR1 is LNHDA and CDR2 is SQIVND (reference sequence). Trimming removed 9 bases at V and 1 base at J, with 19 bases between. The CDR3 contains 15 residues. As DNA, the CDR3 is TGTGCCAGCGGATTAACAGGGCCCTCGTCCTACGAGCAGTACGTC. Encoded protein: CASGLTGPSSYEQYV.

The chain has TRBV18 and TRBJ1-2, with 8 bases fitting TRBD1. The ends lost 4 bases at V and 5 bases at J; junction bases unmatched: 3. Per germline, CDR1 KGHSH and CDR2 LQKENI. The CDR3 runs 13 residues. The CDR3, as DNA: TGTGCCAGCTCACTCGGGACAGGATATGGCTACACCTTC. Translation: CASSLGTGYGYTF.

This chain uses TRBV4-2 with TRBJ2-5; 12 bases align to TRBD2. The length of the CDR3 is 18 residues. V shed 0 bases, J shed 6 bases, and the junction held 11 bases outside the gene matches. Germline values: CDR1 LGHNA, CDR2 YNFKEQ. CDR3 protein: CASSQDPRASGGGQTQYF. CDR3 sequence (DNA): TGTGCCAGCAGCCAAGATCCTAGGGCTAGCGGGGGGGGGCAGACCCAGTACTTC.

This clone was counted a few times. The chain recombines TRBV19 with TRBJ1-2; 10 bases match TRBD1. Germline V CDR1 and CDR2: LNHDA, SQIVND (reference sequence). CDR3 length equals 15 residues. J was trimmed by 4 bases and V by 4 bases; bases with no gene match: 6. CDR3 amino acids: CASSTKDRGAYGYTF. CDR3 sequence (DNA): TGTGCCAGTAGTACAAAGGACAGGGGGGCCTATGGCTACACCTTC.